The 22 T cell receptor beta chains given below trace back to one sample, sequenced in a study of blood T cell repertoires in COVID-19. The data were produced by immunoSEQ multiplex PCR, yet TCRdb's version contains in-frame clones alone and is incomplete. The sample shows approximately 300,000 clones, 70% to 90% of them seen only once. Sequenced: PBMCs or T cells enriched from blood (not recorded which). These receptors originate from a woman aged 25-40 years who had recovered from COVID-19.

The chain has TRBV7-2 and TRBJ1-2; 10 bases match TRBD1. CDR1 and CDR2 (germline): SGHTA, FQGNSA. Trimming cost V 5 bases and J 4 bases; bases outside gene matches: 7. The CDR3 covers 15 residues. The CDR3 coding sequence is TGTGCCAGCAGCATCGACAGGGGGCGCGGCTATGGCTACACCTTC. This translates into CASSIDRGRGYGYTF.

This chain connects TRBV5-4 to TRBJ2-5, with D possibly being TRBD1 (5 bases). Germline CDR1 is SGHNT and CDR2 is YYREEE (reference sequence). V lost 0 bases, J lost 4 bases, and 13 bases lay in between. This CDR3 comprises 15 residues. This CDR3 reads CASSLDQLGAETQYF. CDR3 in DNA: TGTGCCAGCAGCTTGGACCAGCTTGGGGCAGAGACCCAGTACTTC.

The V call is TRBV30, the J call TRBJ1-1; no clear D gene. The CDR3 is 10 amino acids. From germline, CDR1 is GTSNPN and CDR2 SVGIG (reference sequence). The V gene lost 0 bases and the J gene lost 8 bases, with 4 bases spanning the gap. The CDR3 loop reads CAWSVREAFF. In nucleotides, the CDR3 is TGTGCCTGGAGTGTCAGAGAAGCTTTCTTT.

The genes are TRBV25-1 and TRBJ2-1; a possible D gene is TRBD1 (6 bases). The CDR3 extends over 13 amino acids. Germline V gives CDR1 MGHDK, CDR2 SYGVNS. The V end lost 6 bases, the J end lost 1 base, and 7 bases lay between the germline ends. The DNA for the CDR3 is TGTGCCAGCAGGGGGGCTTCCTACAATGAGCAGTTCTTC. Its translation: CASRGASYNEQFF.

This chain uses TRBV6-4 with TRBJ2-3; 11 bases fit TRBD1. The V and J ends lost 2 bases and 2 bases, in that order; junction bases with no gene match: 0. The CDR3 has 15 residues. Germline CDR1 is MRHNA and CDR2 is SNTAGT. The CDR3 sequence: CASSDGQGATDTQYF. As DNA, the CDR3 is TGTGCCAGCAGTGACGGACAGGGGGCCACAGATACGCAGTATTTT.

The J gene is TRBJ1-4, the V gene TRBV2; 10 positions agree with TRBD1. Trimming took 3 bases from V and 8 from J; bases not matched to a gene: 6. This CDR3 contains 15 residues. CDR1 and CDR2 from the germline V gene are SNHLY and FYNNEI. The CDR3 here is CASSDDRGRIEKLFF. CDR3 in DNA: TGTGCCAGCAGTGACGACAGGGGGCGAATCGAAAAACTGTTTTTT.

The chain has TRBV30 and TRBJ1-5, with 9 positions matching TRBD1. CDR3 length: 15 residues. CDR1 GTSNPN and CDR2 SVGIG come from the germline V gene (reference sequence). Trimming at V came to 2 bases and at J to 3 bases, leaving 5 bases not matched to a gene. CDR3 amino acids: CAWSTTGGFNQPQHF. CDR3 DNA: TGTGCCTGGAGTACCACAGGGGGCTTCAATCAGCCCCAGCATTTT.

Remarks on this clone: Different DNA sequences within this sample yield the same CDR3. The J gene is TRBJ2-1, the V gene TRBV7-9; 9 bases are shared with TRBD2. J gave up 1 base and V 8 bases, and 3 bases lay outside the gene matches. Germline values: CDR1 SEHNR, CDR2 FQNEAQ (reference sequence). The CDR3 covers 14 residues. The CDR3, as DNA: TGTGCCAGCTCCCTAGCGGGGTCCTACAATGAGCAGTTCTTC. Its protein is CASSLAGSYNEQFF.

The gene calls are TRBV19 and TRBJ1-1; 9 nucleotides agree with TRBD1. Germline V CDR1 and CDR2: LNHDA, SQIVND (reference sequence). The ends lost 5 bases at V and 4 bases at J; junction bases unmatched: 2. This CDR3 is 13 amino acids long. CDR3 in DNA: TGTGCCAGTAGTTGGACAGGGGTCACTGAAGCTTTCTTT. This encodes CASSWTGVTEAFF.

This clone was detected only a few times. This chain uses TRBV19 with TRBJ2-1; 10 positions match TRBD2. The CDR3 totals 14 residues. Looked up from germline, CDR1 is LNHDA and CDR2 is SQIVND (reference sequence). With 6 bases clipped from V and 10 bases from J, the junction kept 9 bases outside the gene matches. The chain's CDR3 is CASRLAGALQEQFF. The CDR3 DNA is TGTGCCAGTAGGCTAGCGGGGGCCCTCCAGGAGCAGTTCTTC.

The CDR3 protein is CASSQDRTKTEAFF. CDR3 nucleotide sequence: TGTGCCAGCAGCCAAGATCGCACAAAAACTGAAGCTTTCTTT. The chain recombines TRBV3-1 (or the pseudogene TRBV3-2) with TRBJ1-1; no reliable D call. The CDR3 is made up of 14 amino acids. Germline-derived CDR1 and CDR2 are LGHDT and YNNKEL (reference sequence). Trimming took 0 bases from V and 5 from J, leaving 10 bases between them.

The chain couples TRBV5-6 to TRBJ2-3; a weak D match, TRBD2 (6 bases). V shed 9 bases and J shed 4 bases, with 12 bases lying between them. Germline CDR1 SGHDT, CDR2 YYEEEE. CDR3 length equals 12 residues. The CDR3 here is CATRRGADTQYF. Here the CDR3 DNA reads TGTGCCACACGGAGGGGTGCAGATACGCAGTATTTT.

The chain links TRBV6-2 or TRBV6-3 to TRBJ2-1; 11 bases match TRBD2. V was clipped by 2 bases and J by 7 bases; unmatched bases: 13. Germline V gene lookup returns CDR1 MNHEY and CDR2 SVGEGT. This CDR3 is built from 18 residues. The CDR3 bases are TGTGCCAGCAGTTACCCTCTGGGTAGCGGGGGGGCAAAGAATGAGCAGTTCTTC. Translating gives CASSYPLGSGGAKNEQFF.

The genes are TRBV18 and TRBJ2-5, with 9 bases that match TRBD2. From germline, CDR1 is KGHSH and CDR2 LQKENI. Trimming took 0 bases from V and 4 from J; bases not matched to a gene: 6. CDR3 length: 16 amino acids. The CDR3 sequence: CASSPPSGGAGETQYF. The CDR3 DNA reads TGTGCCAGCTCACCACCTAGCGGGGGAGCGGGAGAGACCCAGTACTTC.

The genes are TRBV7-9 and TRBJ1-2; maybe TRBD1 (5 bases). Germline V gene sequence: CDR1 SEHNR, CDR2 FQNEAQ (reference sequence). The V gene lost 8 bases and the J gene lost 6 bases, with 10 bases spanning the gap. The CDR3 covers 11 residues. The CDR3 region is CASGRDDGYTF. The CDR3 DNA sequence: TGTGCCAGCGGGCGGGACGATGGCTACACCTTC.

This chain joins TRBV10-3 and TRBJ1-1; D unresolved. V lost 3 bases and J 0 bases, leaving 17 bases between the germline ends. The CDR3 length is 17 residues. Germline V lookup: CDR1 ENHRY, CDR2 SYGVKD. This CDR3 is CAISDADLGLMNTEAFF. The CDR3 DNA sequence: TGTGCCATCAGTGACGCCGACCTTGGACTCATGAACACTGAAGCTTTCTTT.

V is TRBV14 and J is TRBJ1-1; D gene ambiguous. This CDR3 spans 15 amino acids. Trimming shortened V by 5 bases and J by 0 bases, and 13 bases separated the two germline ends. Looked up from germline, CDR1 is SGHDN and CDR2 is FVKESK. This CDR3 is CASSSLGRLNTEAFF. The CDR3 DNA is TGTGCCAGCAGCTCGTTGGGGAGGCTGAACACTGAAGCTTTCTTT. The whole variable domain, filled in from reference TRBV14 and TRBJ1-1, reads EAGVTQFPSHSVIEKGQTVTLRCDPISGHDNLYWYRRVMGKEIKFLLHFVKESKQDESGMPNNRFLAERTGGTYSTLKVQPAELEDSGVYFCASSSLGRLNTEAFFGQGTRLTVV.

V usage is TRBV5-4 and J usage is TRBJ1-1, with 8 bases aligning to TRBD1. With 4 bases clipped from V and 6 bases from J, the junction kept 5 bases outside the gene matches. CDR1 and CDR2 from the germline V gene are SGHNT and YYREEE (reference sequence). CDR3 size: 13 residues. This CDR3 reads CASSNRGGPEAFF. The CDR3 bases are TGTGCCAGCAGCAACAGGGGGGGGCCTGAAGCTTTCTTT.

This chain connects TRBV7-9 to TRBJ1-1, with D possibly TRBD1 on 6 matching bases. V lost 1 base, J lost 2 bases, and 11 bases lay in between. The germline V gene encodes CDR1 SEHNR and CDR2 FQNEAQ (reference sequence). The CDR3 runs to 15 residues. The CDR3 DNA reads TGTGCCAGCAGCTTAGTGGGGGCAGCCAACACTGAAGCTTTCTTT. Protein: CASSLVGAANTEAFF.

This rearrangement joins TRBV27 to TRBJ2-7; the D is unclear. This CDR3 region has 12 residues. Deletions cut 5 bases from V and 6 bases from J, with 11 bases between. Germline V lookup: CDR1 MNHEY, CDR2 SMNVEV (reference sequence). The CDR3 DNA reads as TGTGCCAGCAGTCTAACGGGTAGCGAGCAGTACTTC. Protein sequence: CASSLTGSEQYF.

This rearrangement joins TRBV5-1 to TRBJ2-2; 11 bases are a match to TRBD2. After removal of 2 bases from V and 5 bases from J, the junction contained 2 bases not matched to a gene. The CDR3 loop spans 15 amino acids. CDR1 SGHRS and CDR2 YFSETQ come from the germline V gene. The chain's CDR3 is CASSFGTSGTGELFF. In nucleotides, the CDR3 is TGCGCCAGCAGCTTTGGGACTAGCGGTACCGGGGAGCTGTTTTTT.

The chain is built from TRBV2 and TRBJ1-1; D is possibly TRBD1 (5 bases). From germline, CDR1 is SNHLY and CDR2 FYNNEI. The CDR3 totals 16 residues. Trimming shortened V by 0 bases and J by 2 bases, and 13 bases separated the two germline ends. CDR3 amino acids: CASSEAGVDGNTEAFF. The DNA for the CDR3 is TGTGCCAGCAGTGAAGCAGGGGTAGACGGAAACACTGAAGCTTTCTTT.